This record looks at one TCR beta chain sequence and its context. Its antigen is as yet unknown. High-throughput TCR beta sequencing covered peripheral CD8+ and CD4+ T cells. This record belongs to a study of CD8 T cells in Susac syndrome. Study findings and constraints: Only a relatively small number of individuals were included in the TCR sequencing and HLA analysis.

Random hexamers were used to reverse transcribe the RNA input (about 0.5 to 1 ug). immunoSEQ multiplex PCR amplified TCR beta CDR3 across 54 Vbeta, 13 Jbeta. MiXCR was run by TCRdb on the immunoSEQ multiplex PCR reads, yielding one entry per CDR3 protein. Here the sample spans about 280,000 distinct CDR3 sequences, about 85% being singletons. Germline assignment: CDR1 SGHRS and CDR2 YFSETQ. V shed 5 bases, J shed 0 bases, and the junction held 12 bases outside the gene matches. The CDR3 contains 18 residues. The TCR comes from a human donor with multiple sclerosis. Source material: CD8+ T cells from PBMCs. This chain links TRBV5-1 with TRBJ2-3; 10 positions agree with TRBD1. The CDR3 here is CASRGTGVAPSSTDTQYF. In DNA form, the CDR3 reads TGCGCCAGCAGAGGGACAGGGGTCGCTCCTTCTAGCACAGATACGCAGTATTTT.